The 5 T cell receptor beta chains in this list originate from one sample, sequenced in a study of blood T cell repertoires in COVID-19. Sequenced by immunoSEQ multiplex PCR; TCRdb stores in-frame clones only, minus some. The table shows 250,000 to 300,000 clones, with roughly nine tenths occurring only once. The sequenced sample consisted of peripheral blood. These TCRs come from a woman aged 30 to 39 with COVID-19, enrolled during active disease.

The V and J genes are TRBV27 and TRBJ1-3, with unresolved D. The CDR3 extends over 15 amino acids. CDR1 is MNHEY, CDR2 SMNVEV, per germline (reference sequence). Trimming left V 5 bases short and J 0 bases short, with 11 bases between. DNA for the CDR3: TGTGCCAGCAGTGTGGGAGGGTTCTCTGGAAACACCATATATTTT. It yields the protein CASSVGGFSGNTIYF.

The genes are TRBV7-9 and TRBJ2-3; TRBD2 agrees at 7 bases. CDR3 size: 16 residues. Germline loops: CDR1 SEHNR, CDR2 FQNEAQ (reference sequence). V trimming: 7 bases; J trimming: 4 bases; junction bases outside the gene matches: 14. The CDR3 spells CASTPGWGGAADTQYF. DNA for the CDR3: TGTGCCAGCACCCCGGGGTGGGGGGGAGCGGCAGATACGCAGTATTTT.

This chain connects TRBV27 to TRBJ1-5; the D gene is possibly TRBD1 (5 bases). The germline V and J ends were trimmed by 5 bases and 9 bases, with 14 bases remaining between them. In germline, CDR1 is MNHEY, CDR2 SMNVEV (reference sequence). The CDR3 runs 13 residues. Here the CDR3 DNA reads TGTGCCAGCAGTGGGGGAGGCCCCCTGCCCCAGCATTTT. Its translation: CASSGGGPLPQHF.

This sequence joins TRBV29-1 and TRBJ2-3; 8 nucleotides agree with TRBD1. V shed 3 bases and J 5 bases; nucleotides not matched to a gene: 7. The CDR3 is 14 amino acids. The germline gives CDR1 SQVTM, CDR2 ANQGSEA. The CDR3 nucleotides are TGCAGCGTTGAGATAACAGGGGGTGTAGATACGCAGTATTTT. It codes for CSVEITGGVDTQYF.

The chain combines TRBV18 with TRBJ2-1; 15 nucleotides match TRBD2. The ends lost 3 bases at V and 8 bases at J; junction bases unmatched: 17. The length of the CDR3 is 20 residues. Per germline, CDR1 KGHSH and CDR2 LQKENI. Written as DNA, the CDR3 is TGTGCCAGCTCACCGATGAGTACAGGACTAGCGGGGGGGCCTATCGATGAGCAGTTCTTC. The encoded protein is CASSPMSTGLAGGPIDEQFF. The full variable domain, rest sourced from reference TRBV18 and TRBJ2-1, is NAGVMQNPRHLVRRRGQEARLRCSPMKGHSHVYWYRQLPEEGLKFMVYLQKENIIDESGMPKERFSAEFPKEGPSILRIQQVVRGDSAAYFCASSPMSTGLAGGPIDEQFFGPGTRLTVL.